The 10 T cell receptor beta chains reported below all come from one sample, sequenced in a study of naive and memory T cell subsets. Two oligonucleotides, mixed equimolar, formed the beta constant-region primer covering TRBC1 and TRBC2. Ligated cDNA was amplified by four rounds of PCR with nested alpha and beta constant-region primers and SP2. TCRdb redid the calling of the UMI-ligation and nested PCR reads with MiXCR, one entry per CDR3 protein. This table holds 120,000 or so distinct CDR3 sequences, 36% found once. Sequencing used central memory CD4+ T cells from blood. These TCRs come from a human donor in good health.

The chain is built from TRBV5-6 and TRBJ1-5; no clear D gene. Deletions cut 1 base from V and 5 bases from J, with 10 bases between. This CDR3 contains 14 residues. Germline V gene sequence: CDR1 SGHDT, CDR2 YYEEEE. CDR3 sequence (DNA): TGTGCCAGCAGCTTGATCAGAGGCGATCAGCCCCAGCATTTT. Amino acids: CASSLIRGDQPQHF.

This rearrangement joins TRBV18 to TRBJ2-7; 13 nucleotides agree with TRBD2. CDR3 length: 20 residues. Germline V lookup: CDR1 KGHSH, CDR2 LQKENI. V shed 0 bases, J shed 5 bases, and the junction held 16 bases outside the gene matches. CDR3 residues: CASSPPFRTSGSYVVHEQYF. The CDR3 coding sequence is TGTGCCAGCTCACCACCGTTTCGGACTAGCGGGAGCTACGTGGTACACGAGCAGTACTTC.

This clonotype showed up just a few times. The V and J genes are TRBV11-1 and TRBJ2-1; weak D call: TRBD1 (5 bases). Trimming left V 1 base short and J 7 bases short, with 11 bases between. In germline, CDR1 is SGHAT, CDR2 FQDESV (reference sequence). The CDR3 extends over 14 amino acids. This chain's CDR3 is CASSLDQGTNEQFF. The CDR3 DNA reads as TGTGCCAGCAGCTTAGATCAGGGTACGAATGAGCAGTTCTTC.

This clonotype appeared many times. The gene calls are TRBV12-3 or TRBV12-4 and TRBJ2-3; no firm D call. The CDR3 spans 14 residues. V lost 3 bases and J lost 0, with 7 bases in between. The DNA of the CDR3 is TGTGCCAGCAGTTTCGACGGGAGCACAGATACGCAGTATTTT. Translating it yields CASSFDGSTDTQYF.

This clonotype was counted at least ten times. This sequence joins TRBV20-1 and TRBJ1-6, with D hard to call. Germline V gene sequence: CDR1 DFQATT, CDR2 SNEGSKA (reference sequence). This CDR3 comprises 13 residues. V lost 0 bases and J 5 bases, leaving 5 bases between the germline ends. This CDR3 reads CSARDPHNSPLHF. The CDR3 region has the DNA TGCAGTGCTAGAGATCCCCATAATTCACCCCTCCACTTT.

Ten or more counts support this clonotype. The chain combines TRBV20-1 with TRBJ1-2; weak D call: TRBD1 (5 bases). This CDR3 region has 14 residues. The germline CDR1 and CDR2 sequences are DFQATT and SNEGSKA (reference sequence). Trimming pared 4 bases from V and 7 bases from J, leaving 19 bases between. CDR3 sequence: CSAKALGVGSGYTF. The CDR3 bases are TGCAGTGCTAAGGCATTAGGGGTGGGGAGTGGCTACACCTTC.

This clonotype was counted many times. V and J are TRBV20-1 and TRBJ2-1; D unclear. CDR3 size: 15 residues. Germline V gives CDR1 DFQATT, CDR2 SNEGSKA (reference sequence). The germline V and J ends were trimmed by 5 bases and 5 bases, with 19 bases remaining between them. CDR3 nucleotide sequence: TGCAGTGCTCGCCACATAAGGAGATCGAACAATGAGCAGTTCTTC. This gives the protein CSARHIRRSNNEQFF.

This clonotype was counted a few times. The V call is TRBV7-9, the J call TRBJ2-1, with TRBD2 matching 7 bases. Germline CDR1 SEHNR, CDR2 FQNEAQ (reference sequence). This CDR3 has 15 amino acids. Unmatched junction bases numbered 13, after V lost 5 bases and J lost 9 bases. The CDR3, as DNA: TGTGCCAGCAGCCCCCCCGCCCTAGCGGTCCGTGAGCAGTTCTTC. It specifies CASSPPALAVREQFF.

V gene TRBV6-6 combines with J gene TRBJ1-6; weak D call: TRBD1 (5 bases). Germline V gene data show CDR1 as MNHNY and CDR2 as SVGAGI (reference sequence). V was trimmed by 7 bases and J by 10 bases, leaving 14 bases between them. The CDR3 is 13 amino acids. CDR3 DNA: TGTGCCAGCACTTTCGGGGGGTACTCACCCCTCCACTTT. It yields the protein CASTFGGYSPLHF.

This clonotype has only one observation. The CDR3, as DNA: TGTGCCATCAGCTTCGGGAACACCGGGGAGCTGTTTTTT. It is translated as CAISFGNTGELFF. The genes are TRBV10-3 and TRBJ2-2; D is undetermined. The CDR3 runs to 13 residues. V was pared by 6 bases and J by 1 base, with 6 bases between. Germline V CDR1 and CDR2: ENHRY, SYGVKD.